One T cell receptor (beta chain) is described in this entry. Its target is not known. This record comes from a study of cytomegalovirus exposure and HLA in healthy donors. Findings of the study overall: Versus the approximately 700-donor mean, an Asian-associated ancestry cluster reportedly showed fewer N-insertions in a later analysis. Later genetic work tied a missense DCLRE1C variant to beta-chain V and J trimming. Three CMV-associated chains proved CMV antigen-specific in vitro.

Researchers ran the PCR with 60 Vbeta and 13 Jbeta primers. In the authors' methods: In a later analysis, 80 million to 100 million unique TCR beta chains included roughly 11 million shared by two or more donors. Sequenced by immunoSEQ multiplex PCR; TCRdb stores in-frame clones only, minus some. The V and J calls and clone size come from that table; D and trimming were worked out from the DNA. The table records roughly 140,000 clones, around 80% of them present only once. The CDR3 covers 15 residues. Trimming shortened V by 0 bases and J by 0 bases, and 9 bases separated the two germline ends. Germline assignment: CDR1 MGHRA and CDR2 YSYEKL.

The clonotype comes from a man aged 30-40 years in good health and CMV-seropositive. What was sequenced was PBMCs. The rearrangement uses TRBV4-1 and TRBJ2-7, with D unresolved. The CDR3 protein is CASSQETRRSYEQYF. The CDR3 DNA is TGCGCCAGCAGCCAAGAAACCAGGCGCTCCTACGAGCAGTACTTC.